This entry lists 29 T cell receptor beta chains sequenced from one sample in a study of blood T cell repertoires in COVID-19. Using immunoSEQ multiplex PCR, the repertoire was profiled, and TCRdb retains in-frame clones only, with some absent. The sample lists roughly 100,000 clones, 65% to 90% occurring once. Sequenced material: peripheral blood. The receptors originated from a man at least 80 years old with acute or convalescent COVID-19.

With respect to this clone: This sample also contains other DNA sequences that code for the same CDR3. The chain carries TRBV9 and TRBJ1-1; D remains unclear. Germline lookup yields CDR1 SGDLS and CDR2 YYNGEE. The CDR3 spans 14 residues. The germline V and J ends were trimmed by 0 bases and 2 bases, with 8 bases remaining between them. DNA for the CDR3: TGTGCCAGCAGCGTAGCTGGGCCTAACACTGAAGCTTTCTTT. Encoded protein: CASSVAGPNTEAFF.

V usage is TRBV6-2 or TRBV6-3 and J usage is TRBJ2-7, with D possibly matching TRBD2 (5 bases). Germline values: CDR1 MNHEY, CDR2 SVGEGT. V was shortened by 6 bases and J by 3 bases, with 9 bases between the two germline ends. The CDR3 runs to 12 residues. CDR3 in DNA: TGTGCCAGCAGCGACGGACTCTACGAGCAGTACTTC. Protein: CASSDGLYEQYF.

This chain connects TRBV5-1 to TRBJ1-1; 8 bases map to TRBD1. V was clipped by 0 bases and J by 10 bases; unmatched bases: 8. This CDR3 has 14 amino acids. Germline CDR1 is SGHRS and CDR2 is YFSETQ. The CDR3 DNA sequence: TGCGCCAGCAGCTTGGATCGGACAGGGTTTGGAGCTTTCTTT. This translates into CASSLDRTGFGAFF.

J is TRBJ2-7 and V is TRBV7-9; a possible D gene is TRBD2 (6 bases). Germline V CDR1 and CDR2: SEHNR, FQNEAQ (reference sequence). V lost 6 bases, J lost 0 bases, and 15 bases lay in between. This CDR3 region has 15 residues. CDR3 sequence reads: CASSRGAGNSYEQYF. The DNA for the CDR3 is TGTGCCAGCAGTCGTGGGGCGGGAAACTCCTACGAGCAGTACTTC.

This rearrangement joins TRBV11-1 to TRBJ1-1, with 7 bases that match TRBD1. CDR1 SGHAT and CDR2 FQDESV come from the germline V gene (reference sequence). V shed 2 bases, J shed 5 bases, and the junction held 8 bases outside the gene matches. The CDR3 covers 15 residues. CDR3: CASSLTGAGGTEAFF. The CDR3 region has the DNA TGTGCCAGCAGCTTAACAGGGGCTGGGGGAACTGAAGCTTTCTTT.

V and J are TRBV5-5 and TRBJ2-7, with D tentatively TRBD2 (6 bases). Trimming pared 0 bases from V and 2 bases from J, leaving 12 bases between. This CDR3 contains 15 residues. Germline loops: CDR1 SGHKS, CDR2 YYEKEE (reference sequence). The CDR3 DNA follows: TGTGCCAGCAGCTTGGCGTCTAGCGAGACCTACGAGCAGTACTTC. It yields the protein CASSLASSETYEQYF.

The CDR3 spells CASSPWTRSTDTQYF. The CDR3 DNA reads TGTGCCAGCTCACCTTGGACAAGGAGCACAGATACGCAGTATTTT. The V call is TRBV18, the J call TRBJ2-3; D is possibly TRBD1 (5 bases). The CDR3 loop spans 15 amino acids. Germline lookup yields CDR1 KGHSH and CDR2 LQKENI. V dropped 3 bases and J dropped 0 bases, with 10 bases sitting between them.

This clone was detected only a few times. The J gene is TRBJ1-5, the V gene TRBV18, with 10 bases matching TRBD1. Germline V lookup: CDR1 KGHSH, CDR2 LQKENI. V lost 3 bases, J lost 1 base, and 0 bases stayed unmatched. This CDR3 contains 15 residues. The CDR3 DNA reads as TGTGCCAGCTCACCGACAGGGGGCAGCAATCAGCCCCAGCATTTT. Translation gives CASSPTGGSNQPQHF.

This chain joins TRBV5-1 and TRBJ1-1; D is possibly TRBD1 (5 bases). The CDR3 runs 12 residues. Per the germline V gene, CDR1 is SGHRS and CDR2 is YFSETQ. Deletions cut 7 bases from V and 1 base from J, with 8 bases between. Here the CDR3 reads CASSTANTEAFF. The CDR3 DNA follows: TGCGCCAGCTCGACAGCGAACACTGAAGCTTTCTTT.

The chain couples TRBV30 to TRBJ2-6, with 9 bases fitting TRBD1. V shed 5 bases and J 0 bases; nucleotides not matched to a gene: 2. Germline assignment: CDR1 GTSNPN and CDR2 SVGIG (reference sequence). This CDR3 contains 15 residues. CDR3 in DNA: TGTGCCTGGGGACAGGGGAGCTCTGGGGCCAACGTCCTGACTTTC. Translation gives CAWGQGSSGANVLTF.

This clone has only one observation. The chain combines TRBV27 with TRBJ2-2; 8 bases line up with TRBD1. Germline values: CDR1 MNHEY, CDR2 SMNVEV (reference sequence). Trimming removed 4 bases from V and 0 bases from J; junction bases left unmatched: 10. This CDR3 contains 18 residues. The CDR3 bases are TGTGCCAGCAGTTACAAGAAGGACAGGGACCCGAACACCGGGGAGCTGTTTTTT. It translates to CASSYKKDRDPNTGELFF.

This rearrangement joins TRBV5-1 to TRBJ2-1; 10 bases map to TRBD1. CDR3 size: 21 residues. The J segment lost 0 bases and the V segment lost 0 bases, leaving 15 bases of the junction unmatched. Germline-derived CDR1 and CDR2 are SGHRS and YFSETQ. The CDR3, as DNA: TGCGCCAGCAGCTTGGGTTTTGGGGACAGGGGATTATTAAGCTCCTACAATGAGCAGTTCTTC. Translation: CASSLGFGDRGLLSSYNEQFF.

V gene TRBV7-8 combines with J gene TRBJ2-2, with 14 bases lining up with TRBD2. Germline lookup yields CDR1 SGHVS and CDR2 FQNEAQ. This CDR3 comprises 18 residues. The junction had 8 bases not matched to a gene; V was cut back by 5 bases and J by 3 bases. The CDR3 DNA follows: TGTGCCAGCAGCCCCTCGGGACTAGCGGGAGCGGACACCGGGGAGCTGTTTTTT. Protein sequence: CASSPSGLAGADTGELFF.

The V and J genes are TRBV2 and TRBJ2-1, with 7 bases matching TRBD1. Germline V gives CDR1 SNHLY, CDR2 FYNNEI. There are 15 residues in the CDR3. V dropped 6 bases and J dropped 1; count of bases not matched to a gene: 6. The CDR3 region has the DNA TGTGCCAGCAGCCTACAGGGGCCATCCTACAATGAGCAGTTCTTC. Translating it yields CASSLQGPSYNEQFF.

The chain recombines TRBV6-5 with TRBJ2-7; 12 nucleotides align to TRBD2. This CDR3 spans 16 amino acids. From germline, CDR1 is MNHEY and CDR2 SVGAGI. With 4 bases clipped from V and 3 bases from J, the junction kept 7 bases outside the gene matches. In DNA, the CDR3 is TGTGCCAGCAGTTCAAAAAGGACTAGCGGGAACTACGAGCAGTACTTC. Protein product: CASSSKRTSGNYEQYF.

The table lists this clone with a few counts. The chain joins TRBV7-9 to TRBJ2-2; 8 bases align to TRBD2. Losses at the gene ends were 1 base for V and 4 bases for J; bases not matched to a gene: 2. The germline V gene encodes CDR1 SEHNR and CDR2 FQNEAQ (reference sequence). CDR3 size: 15 residues. CDR3 loop: CASSLDAGGTGELFF. CDR3 nucleotides: TGTGCCAGCAGCTTAGATGCGGGAGGCACCGGGGAGCTGTTTTTT.

This chain links TRBV6-1 with TRBJ2-1; D not resolved. The CDR3 is 11 residues long. V was trimmed by 3 bases and J by 7 bases, leaving 4 bases between them. Germline V gives CDR1 MNHNS, CDR2 SASEGT. CDR3 nucleotides: TGTGCCAGCAGTGACAGAAATGAGCAGTTCTTC. This translates into CASSDRNEQFF.

The CDR3 sequence is CASSPAGTSGRGSYNEQFF. The CDR3 DNA sequence: TGCGCCAGCAGCCCGGCCGGGACTAGCGGGAGGGGTAGCTACAATGAGCAGTTCTTC. The chain combines TRBV5-1 with TRBJ2-1, with 16 positions matching TRBD2. Trimming at V came to 4 bases and at J to 3 bases, leaving 10 bases not matched to a gene. The germline V gene encodes CDR1 SGHRS and CDR2 YFSETQ. There are 19 residues in the CDR3.

The chain uses TRBV12-3 or TRBV12-4 and TRBJ1-1; D unclear. The CDR3 is 13 residues long. V gave up 4 bases and J gave up 1 base, with 7 bases separating them. In DNA, the CDR3 is TGTGCCAGCAGTTCCTTCGGGAACACTGAAGCTTTCTTT. Translated: CASSSFGNTEAFF.

The chain uses TRBV9 and TRBJ2-3; 8 nucleotides match TRBD2. V trimming: 0 bases; J trimming: 2 bases; junction bases outside the gene matches: 8. CDR1 and CDR2 (germline): SGDLS, YYNGEE. The CDR3 contains 17 residues. CDR3 DNA: TGTGCCAGCAGCGTAGCCCTCGGGAGGGCTCTCACAGATACGCAGTATTTT. Amino acids: CASSVALGRALTDTQYF.

Here the CDR3 reads CASSNGLGPTNTEAFF. The CDR3 coding sequence is TGTGCCAGCAGCAACGGACTAGGGCCGACCAACACTGAAGCTTTCTTT. This chain connects TRBV5-5 to TRBJ1-1; D uncertain. The V gene lost 4 bases and the J gene lost 2 bases, with 18 bases spanning the gap. The CDR3 loop spans 16 amino acids. Germline values: CDR1 SGHKS, CDR2 YYEKEE (reference sequence).

CDR3 bases: TGTGCCAGCAGCTTAGAATGGAGGGCCAGCTCCTACAATGAGCAGTTCTTC. It translates to CASSLEWRASSYNEQFF. This rearrangement joins TRBV7-2 to TRBJ2-1; a weak D match, TRBD2 (6 bases). This CDR3 has 17 residues. Trimming left V 1 base short and J 0 bases short, with 13 bases between. CDR1 is SGHTA, CDR2 FQGNSA, per germline.

The count of this clone is one. This sequence joins TRBV9 and TRBJ2-1; tentatively, D is TRBD2 (5 bases). V lost 4 bases, J lost 4 bases, and 18 bases lay in between. Germline V gives CDR1 SGDLS, CDR2 YYNGEE. The CDR3 extends over 16 amino acids. CDR3 DNA: TGTGCCAGCAGCCCAGGACTGCTTGGGGTATACAATGAGCAGTTCTTC. Protein product: CASSPGLLGVYNEQFF. The complete variable domain, with remaining parts taken from reference TRBV9 and TRBJ2-1, reads DSGVTQTPKHLITATGQRVTLRCSPRSGDLSVYWYQQSLDQGLQFLIQYYNGEERAKGNILERFSAQQFPDLHSELNLSSLELGDSALYFCASSPGLLGVYNEQFFGPGTRLTVL.

This chain joins TRBV28 and TRBJ2-1, with 12 nucleotides matching TRBD2. This CDR3 comprises 18 residues. J was trimmed by 7 bases and V by 2 bases; bases with no gene match: 12. In germline, CDR1 is MDHEN, CDR2 SYDVKM. As DNA, the CDR3 is TGTGCCAGCAGTTTAGAGCTAGCGGGAGGGCCACCAGGTAATGAGCAGTTCTTC. It specifies CASSLELAGGPPGNEQFF.

The rearrangement uses TRBV7-9 and TRBJ2-3; a weak D match, TRBD2 (6 bases). CDR3 length: 18 amino acids. The germline V and J ends were trimmed by 5 bases and 0 bases, with 21 bases remaining between them. CDR1 and CDR2 from the germline V gene are SEHNR and FQNEAQ (reference sequence). The DNA of the CDR3 is TGTGCCAGCAGCCCATTGCCAGATTTAGCGGTTAGCACAGATACGCAGTATTTT. This translates into CASSPLPDLAVSTDTQYF.

This chain uses TRBV24-1 with TRBJ2-3; 13 positions agree with TRBD2. The V gene end was trimmed by 3 bases and the J gene end by 4 bases; junction bases not matched to a gene: 3. The CDR3 contains 16 residues. Per germline, CDR1 KGHDR and CDR2 SFDVKD. In DNA form, the CDR3 reads TGTGCCACCAGTGATCCCACTAGCGGGAGGGCAGATACGCAGTATTTT. Encoded protein: CATSDPTSGRADTQYF.

The chain joins TRBV18 to TRBJ2-7; the match to TRBD2 covers 7 bases. V shed 4 bases, J shed 4 bases, and the junction held 7 bases outside the gene matches. The CDR3 runs to 14 residues. Germline V CDR1 and CDR2: KGHSH, LQKENI. The CDR3 loop reads CASSQVAGDYEQYF. The CDR3 DNA reads as TGTGCCAGCTCACAGGTAGCGGGCGATTACGAGCAGTACTTC.

V gene TRBV2 combines with J gene TRBJ1-6; 9 nucleotides agree with TRBD1. With 7 bases clipped from V and 9 bases from J, the junction kept 7 bases outside the gene matches. The germline CDR1 and CDR2 sequences are SNHLY and FYNNEI. The CDR3 length is 14 residues. The CDR3 coding sequence is TGTGCCAGCAAGGGACAGGGTGTGCGTTCACCCCTCCACTTT. Its protein is CASKGQGVRSPLHF.

V is TRBV5-4 and J is TRBJ2-3; TRBD2 might be the D (7 bases). V lost 4 bases, J lost 3 bases, and 18 bases lay in between. Per germline, CDR1 SGHNT and CDR2 YYREEE (reference sequence). This CDR3 contains 16 residues. The CDR3 bases are TGTGCCAGCAGCCCTGGAGGGGGGGGGATAACAGATACGCAGTATTTT. Its protein product is CASSPGGGGITDTQYF.